The 25 T cell receptor beta chains below all came from one sample that was sequenced in a study of blood T cells in healthy people across ages. A sample-barcoded 5' primer and a J-beta primer mix were used in a second PCR of roughly 7 to 11 cycles. One entry per CDR3 protein, called by TCRdb with MiXCR from the 5' RACE reads. The table records over a million distinct CDR3 sequences, 40% to 45% of them present only once. Sequenced: blood. The source of these receptors is a woman aged 60-75 years in good health.

This clonotype was observed many times. The chain uses TRBV5-6 and TRBJ2-6; tentatively, D is TRBD1 (6 bases). Trimming cost V 3 bases and J 0 bases, with 19 bases left between them. Germline CDR1 SGHDT, CDR2 YYEEEE. The CDR3 has 19 residues. The CDR3 is CASSSPIHLRGSGANVLTF. The CDR3 nucleotides are TGTGCCAGCAGCTCCCCCATTCACCTCAGGGGCTCTGGGGCCAACGTCCTGACTTTC.

The V call is TRBV6-5, the J call TRBJ1-2, with 11 bases that match TRBD1. V dropped 7 bases and J dropped 7; count of bases not matched to a gene: 14. This CDR3 comprises 16 residues. Germline CDR1 is MNHEY and CDR2 is SVGAGI. The CDR3 DNA follows: TGTGCCAGCACCCAAACATCCGGACAGGGGGCGGTTGGCTACACCTTC. It specifies CASTQTSGQGAVGYTF.

A few counts support this clonotype. The chain joins TRBV7-9 to TRBJ2-1; D is perhaps TRBD1 (6 bases). The V gene lost 5 bases and the J gene lost 4 bases, with 9 bases spanning the gap. The CDR3 has 13 amino acids. Germline assignment: CDR1 SEHNR and CDR2 FQNEAQ (reference sequence). DNA for the CDR3: TGTGCCAGCAGCGCCGGACAGTACAATGAGCAGTTCTTC. This gives the protein CASSAGQYNEQFF. Combining the CDR3 with reference TRBV7-9 and TRBJ2-1 gives the whole variable domain DTGVSQNPRHKITKRGQNVTFRCDPISEHNRLYWYRQTLGQGPEFLTYFQNEAQLEKSRLLSDRFSAERPKGSFSTLEIQRTEQGDSAMYLCASSAGQYNEQFFGPGTRLTVL.

This sequence joins TRBV7-3 and TRBJ2-1; 10 nucleotides align to TRBD1. There are 19 residues in the CDR3. J lost 3 bases, V lost 0 bases, and 11 bases had no gene match. Germline assignment: CDR1 SGHTA and CDR2 FQGTGA. CDR3 nucleotide sequence: TGTGCCAGCAGCTTAACTGGGACAGGGGACCCCTCCCACTACAATGAGCAGTTCTTC. Residues: CASSLTGTGDPSHYNEQFF.

Concerning this clonotype: At one end, the junction sequence differs from germline, possibly due to a read error. The chain employs TRBV10-3 and TRBJ2-3; TRBD2 matches 12 bases. Per the germline V gene, CDR1 is ENHRY and CDR2 is SYGVKD. The CDR3 covers 16 residues. CDR3 loop: CAVRSGLAGSTDTQYF. The CDR3 DNA follows: TGTGCCGTCAGATCAGGACTAGCGGGAAGCACAGATACGCAGTATTTT.

The chain has TRBV24-1 and TRBJ1-2; 9 bases line up with TRBD1. Germline V gene sequence: CDR1 KGHDR, CDR2 SFDVKD. The CDR3 runs 13 residues. V lost 4 bases, J lost 8 bases, and 4 bases stayed unmatched. The CDR3 DNA sequence: TGTGCCACCAGTGAAAGGACAGGGGACGGCTACACCTTC. This codes for CATSERTGDGYTF.

This clonotype was seen only a few times. CDR3 amino acids: CASSPPQGRTDTQYF. CDR3 nucleotides: TGTGCCAGCTCACCGCCACAGGGCCGCACAGATACGCAGTATTTT. V gene TRBV18 combines with J gene TRBJ2-3; D may be TRBD1 (6 bases). Trimming shortened V by 3 bases and J by 1 base, and 11 bases separated the two germline ends. Germline loops: CDR1 KGHSH, CDR2 LQKENI. This CDR3 comprises 15 residues.

The chain uses TRBV27 and TRBJ2-1; 12 nucleotides line up with TRBD1. Losses at the gene ends were 6 bases for V and 14 bases for J; bases not matched to a gene: 8. Germline-derived CDR1 and CDR2 are MNHEY and SMNVEV (reference sequence). The CDR3 consists of 13 residues. The CDR3 sequence is CASSQGQGAPEFF. As DNA, the CDR3 is TGTGCCAGCAGCCAGGGACAGGGGGCGCCGGAGTTCTTC.

The rearrangement uses TRBV20-1 and TRBJ1-5; 8 nucleotides line up with TRBD1. CDR3 length: 18 residues. From germline, CDR1 is DFQATT and CDR2 SNEGSKA (reference sequence). Trimming cost V 1 base and J 2 bases; bases outside gene matches: 13. The CDR3 coding sequence is TGCAGTGCTAGAGTAGTAATCGGACAGGGAATCGGCAATCAGCCCCAGCATTTT. It specifies CSARVVIGQGIGNQPQHF.

Here the CDR3 reads CASSSNSGAQNIQYF. The CDR3 nucleotides read TGTGCCAGCAGCTCTAACAGTGGGGCCCAAAACATTCAGTACTTC. The chain links TRBV11-1 to TRBJ2-4, with D maybe TRBD1 (5 bases). Germline V gene lookup returns CDR1 SGHAT and CDR2 FQDESV (reference sequence). This CDR3 region has 15 residues. V was cut by 4 bases and J by 5 bases, with 15 bases left in between.

This clonotype was seen a few times. The CDR3 sequence is CASSPGLAGGRYNEQFF. CDR3 sequence (DNA): TGTGCCAGCAGCCCAGGACTAGCGGGAGGAAGATACAATGAGCAGTTCTTC. This chain uses TRBV12-3 or TRBV12-4 with TRBJ2-1; the match to TRBD2 covers 14 bases. CDR3 length: 17 amino acids. Trimming at V came to 6 bases and at J to 4 bases, leaving 8 bases not matched to a gene.

With respect to this clonotype: A much larger clone differs by one base, so this may be a read error. The rearrangement links TRBV24-1 to TRBJ2-1; D not resolved. CDR3 length: 12 amino acids. Per the germline V gene, CDR1 is KGHDR and CDR2 is SFDVKD. CDR3 sequence reads: CATSDSYSEQFF. The CDR3 DNA sequence: TGTGCCACCAGTGACAGTTACAGTGAGCAGTTCTTC.

This clonotype was seen more than once but under ten times. J is TRBJ1-2 and V is TRBV27, with D possibly being TRBD1 (6 bases). Looked up from germline, CDR1 is MNHEY and CDR2 is SMNVEV (reference sequence). The CDR3 spans 13 residues. V lost 2 bases, J lost 4 bases, and 8 bases lay in between. The CDR3 reads CASSLRGGYGYTF. DNA for the CDR3: TGTGCCAGCAGTTTAAGGGGGGGCTATGGCTACACCTTC.

This chain joins TRBV12-3 or TRBV12-4 and TRBJ2-7, with D perhaps TRBD1 or TRBD2 (5 bases each). V lost 3 bases and J lost 2, with 11 bases in between. This CDR3 has 14 amino acids. The CDR3 DNA is TGTGCCAGCAGTTTCTGGGACCATACCTACGAGCAGTACTTC. Translating gives CASSFWDHTYEQYF.

DNA for the CDR3: TGTGCCAGCAGTTTAGCAATCGAGCGTGAGGGCGAGACCCAGTACTTC. Its translation is CASSLAIEREGETQYF. The J gene is TRBJ2-5, the V gene TRBV12-3 or TRBV12-4; D perhaps matches TRBD2 (5 bases). Trimming pared 0 bases from V and 5 bases from J, leaving 16 bases between. This CDR3 contains 16 residues.

The chain employs TRBV27 and TRBJ2-3; 7 positions agree with TRBD2. V dropped 5 bases and J dropped 2; count of bases not matched to a gene: 13. Germline values: CDR1 MNHEY, CDR2 SMNVEV (reference sequence). This CDR3 has 17 residues. CDR3 sequence: CASSPITSRGITDTQYF. The CDR3, as DNA: TGTGCCAGCAGTCCCATAACTTCGCGGGGGATCACAGATACGCAGTATTTT.

J is TRBJ2-7 and V is TRBV2; no clear D. The CDR3 sequence is 10 residues long. Trimming cost V 8 bases and J 7 bases, with 9 bases left between them. Germline V CDR1 and CDR2: SNHLY, FYNNEI. The CDR3 nucleotides read TGTGCCAGCGTGGTGGATGAGCAGTACTTC. Translation: CASVVDEQYF.

The CDR3 here is CASSPGQGSGTGELFF. CDR3 DNA sequence: TGTGCCAGCAGCCCGGGACAGGGGTCGGGCACCGGGGAGCTGTTTTTT. The chain joins TRBV3-1 to TRBJ2-2, with 10 bases aligning to TRBD1. The V and J ends lost 4 bases and 4 bases, in that order; junction bases with no gene match: 6. CDR1 and CDR2 (germline): LGHDT, YNNKEL (reference sequence). The CDR3 is 16 amino acids. Variable domain in full (rest from reference TRBV3-1 and TRBJ2-2): DTAVSQTPKYLVTQMGNDKSIKCEQNLGHDTMYWYKQDSKKFLKIMFSYNNKELIINETVPNRFSPKSPDKAHLNLHINSLELGDSAVYFCASSPGQGSGTGELFFGEGSRLTVL.

This chain joins TRBV7-9 and TRBJ2-3, with D unclear. CDR3 length: 16 residues. The V end lost 4 bases, the J end lost 0 bases, and 14 bases lay between the germline ends. Germline CDR1 SEHNR, CDR2 FQNEAQ (reference sequence). CDR3: CASSSNGPSSTDTQYF. The CDR3 DNA reads as TGTGCCAGCAGCTCCAACGGTCCCTCTAGCACAGATACGCAGTATTTT.

The J gene is TRBJ2-4, the V gene TRBV20-1, with TRBD2 identical over 9 bases. The J call may be faulty, since TRBJ2-7 better matches the DNA end. The CDR3 has 13 amino acids. The V gene's germline CDR1 is DFQATT and CDR2 SNEGSKA (reference sequence). The CDR3 protein is CSARETSGYEQYF. The CDR3 DNA follows: TGCAGTGCTAGGGAGACTAGCGGATACGAGCAGTACTTC.

About this clonotype: One base away lies a much larger clone, so this may be a sequencing read error. The chain is built from TRBV7-9 and TRBJ2-1; D unresolved. The CDR3 is 11 residues long. The germline V gene has CDR1 SEHNR and CDR2 FQNEAQ (reference sequence). The V and J ends lost 5 bases and 10 bases respectively, with 9 bases between them. CDR3 bases: TGTGCCAGCAGCGTATCTTACGAGCAGTTCTTC. Protein sequence: CASSVSYEQFF.

This rearrangement joins TRBV28 to TRBJ2-5; the D call may be TRBD1 or TRBD2 (5 bases each). The V gene's germline CDR1 is MDHEN and CDR2 SYDVKM. This CDR3 comprises 14 residues. V was clipped by 6 bases and J by 7 bases, with 18 bases between them. The CDR3 DNA follows: TGTGCCAGCAGGAGGAACGGGGCCCTGGGGACCCAGTACTTC. Protein sequence: CASRRNGALGTQYF.

This clonotype was seen a handful of times. The genes are TRBV21-1 and TRBJ1-4; no DNA check was done on the table's D call, TRBD1. TRBV21-1 is assigned pseudogene status. The CDR3 extends over 12 amino acids. The CDR3 DNA follows: TGTGCCAGCAACCTGACAGGGGAAAAACTGTTTTTT. Its translation is CASNLTGEKLFF.

This clonotype has more than one count but fewer than ten. This chain joins TRBV5-6 and TRBJ2-7; D not resolved. The length of the CDR3 is 13 residues. V lost 4 bases to trimming and J lost 7 bases, with 15 bases between them. Germline lookup yields CDR1 SGHDT and CDR2 YYEEEE. CDR3 sequence reads: CASSPIGVAEQYF. CDR3 bases: TGTGCCAGCAGCCCCATCGGAGTTGCGGAGCAGTACTTC.

This chain joins TRBV15 and TRBJ2-1; D perhaps matches TRBD1 (6 bases). With 1 base removed from V and 1 base from J, the gap between germline ends came to 20 bases. Germline V gives CDR1 LNHNV, CDR2 YYDKDF (reference sequence). The CDR3 has 19 residues. CDR3 amino acids: CATSRGLGSSRGSYNEQFF. The CDR3 region has the DNA TGTGCCACCAGCAGAGGATTAGGTTCGAGTAGGGGGTCCTACAATGAGCAGTTCTTC.